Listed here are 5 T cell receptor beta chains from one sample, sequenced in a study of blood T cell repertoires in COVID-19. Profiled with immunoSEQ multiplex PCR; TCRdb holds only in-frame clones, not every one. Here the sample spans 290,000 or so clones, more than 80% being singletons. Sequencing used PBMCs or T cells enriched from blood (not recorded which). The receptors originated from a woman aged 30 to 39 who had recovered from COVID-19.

The CDR3 DNA follows: TGTGCCAGCAGTGCCGGGACTAGCGGGAGTAATGAGCAGTTCTTC. It is translated as CASSAGTSGSNEQFF. V is TRBV2 and J is TRBJ2-1, with 14 bases matching TRBD2. Looked up from germline, CDR1 is SNHLY and CDR2 is FYNNEI. The CDR3 consists of 15 residues. V trimming: 4 bases; J trimming: 7 bases; junction bases outside the gene matches: 3.

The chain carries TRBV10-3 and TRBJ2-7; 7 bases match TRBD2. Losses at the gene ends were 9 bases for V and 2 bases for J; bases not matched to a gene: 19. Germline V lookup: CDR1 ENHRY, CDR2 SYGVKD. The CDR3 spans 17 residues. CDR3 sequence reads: CAIGTVTRRGGPYEQYF. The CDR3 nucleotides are TGTGCCATAGGGACGGTAACTAGGAGGGGAGGGCCCTACGAGCAGTACTTC.

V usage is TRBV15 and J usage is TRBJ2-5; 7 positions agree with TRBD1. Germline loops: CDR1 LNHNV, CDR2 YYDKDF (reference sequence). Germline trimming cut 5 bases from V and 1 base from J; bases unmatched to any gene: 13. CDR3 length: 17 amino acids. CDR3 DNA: TGTGCCACCAGCGGCATTAGACAGGGATTATCCCAAGAGACCCAGTACTTC. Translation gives CATSGIRQGLSQETQYF.

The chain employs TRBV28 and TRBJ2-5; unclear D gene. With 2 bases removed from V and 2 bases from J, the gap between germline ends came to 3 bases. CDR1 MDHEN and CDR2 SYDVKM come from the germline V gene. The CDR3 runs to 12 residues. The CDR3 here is CASSLQQETQYF. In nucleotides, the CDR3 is TGTGCCAGCAGTTTACAACAAGAGACCCAGTACTTC.

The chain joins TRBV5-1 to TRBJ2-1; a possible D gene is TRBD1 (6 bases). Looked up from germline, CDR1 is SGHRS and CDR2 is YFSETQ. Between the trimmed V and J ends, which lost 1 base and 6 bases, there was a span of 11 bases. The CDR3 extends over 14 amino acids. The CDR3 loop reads CASSLRQGSNEQFF. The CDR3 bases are TGCGCCAGCAGCTTGAGGCAGGGGAGCAATGAGCAGTTCTTC.